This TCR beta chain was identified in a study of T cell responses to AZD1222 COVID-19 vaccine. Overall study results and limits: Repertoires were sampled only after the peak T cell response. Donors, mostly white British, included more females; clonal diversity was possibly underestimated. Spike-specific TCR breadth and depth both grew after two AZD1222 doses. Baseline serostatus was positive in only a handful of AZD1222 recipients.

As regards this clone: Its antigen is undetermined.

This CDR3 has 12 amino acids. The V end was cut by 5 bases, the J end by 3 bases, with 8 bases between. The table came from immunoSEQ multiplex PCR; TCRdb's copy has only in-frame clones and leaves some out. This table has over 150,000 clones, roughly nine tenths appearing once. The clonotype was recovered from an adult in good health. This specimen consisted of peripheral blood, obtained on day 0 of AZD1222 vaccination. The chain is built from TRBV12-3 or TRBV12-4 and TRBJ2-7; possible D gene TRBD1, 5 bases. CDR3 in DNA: TGTGCCAGCAGTGGGGCAGACTACGAGCAGTACTTC. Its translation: CASSGADYEQYF.